This entry lists 26 T cell receptor beta chains sequenced from one sample in a study of beta chain features in type 1 diabetes. All of the isolated RNA was reverse transcribed, so expressed TCRB transcripts were sequenced. The data were produced by immunoSEQ multiplex PCR, yet TCRdb's version contains in-frame clones alone and is incomplete. The sample has 300,000 to 350,000 clones, over 7% seen once; the top ten hold around 1%. Study results and caveats: For Type 1 diabetes patients, all four CD4+ subsets carried TCRB CDR3s that were moderately but significantly shorter.

Antigen specificity for these receptors is unknown. Material for sequencing was central memory CD4+ T cells from blood. The receptors shown here come from a man aged 30 to 45 with type 1 diabetes.

This clone has more than one count but fewer than ten. The chain links TRBV5-1 to TRBJ2-4; 7 bases match TRBD1. Trimming cost V 3 bases and J 0 bases; bases outside gene matches: 9. The germline V gene encodes CDR1 SGHRS and CDR2 YFSETQ. The length of the CDR3 is 17 residues. The CDR3 sequence: CASSWGGQDLAKNIQYF. In DNA, the CDR3 is TGCGCCAGCAGCTGGGGTGGACAGGATCTAGCCAAAAACATTCAGTACTTC.

The genes are TRBV4-1 and TRBJ2-5, with D tentatively TRBD1 (6 bases). V shed 1 base and J shed 1 base, with 7 bases lying between them. Germline CDR1 and CDR2: MGHRA and YSYEKL. This CDR3 spans 14 amino acids. Here the CDR3 reads CASSQGTVQETQYF. The CDR3 DNA reads as TGCGCCAGCAGCCAAGGGACAGTCCAAGAGACCCAGTACTTC.

This clone was found a few times. The chain carries TRBV29-1 and TRBJ1-1; 7 positions agree with TRBD1. Germline V gives CDR1 SQVTM, CDR2 ANQGSEA. The CDR3 sequence is 14 residues long. V gave up 4 bases and J gave up 4 bases; unmatched junction bases: 9. CDR3 nucleotides: TGCAGCGTTGCCGGACAGGCCAGAGGCACTGAAGCTTTCTTT. This codes for CSVAGQARGTEAFF.

This clone was recorded many times. The J gene is TRBJ2-1, the V gene TRBV19; TRBD2 aligns across 9 bases. CDR3 length: 16 residues. Germline V gene data show CDR1 as LNHDA and CDR2 as SQIVND (reference sequence). Unmatched junction bases numbered 10, after V lost 4 bases and J lost 6 bases. The CDR3 loop is CASSTGLALIANEQFF. CDR3 in DNA: TGTGCCAGTAGTACGGGACTAGCATTAATAGCCAATGAGCAGTTCTTC.

The gene calls are TRBV4-1 and TRBJ2-3; D gene ambiguous. Per germline, CDR1 MGHRA and CDR2 YSYEKL. The V end lost 1 base, the J end lost 4 bases, and 6 bases lay between the germline ends. The CDR3 extends over 13 amino acids. CDR3 region: CASSQGNADTQYF. CDR3 bases: TGCGCCAGCAGCCAAGGAAACGCAGATACGCAGTATTTT.

This clone was recorded a few times. Different DNA sequences within this sample yield the same CDR3. The chain employs TRBV7-2 and TRBJ1-6, with unresolved D. Germline lookup yields CDR1 SGHTA and CDR2 FQGNSA. CDR3 size: 13 residues. Trimming pared 2 bases from V and 8 bases from J, leaving 7 bases between. The CDR3 loop is CASSLYTDSPLHF. The CDR3 DNA sequence: TGTGCCAGCAGCTTATATACCGATTCACCCCTCCACTTT.

This clone was found many times. In nucleotides, the CDR3 is TGTGCCAGCACCCCAGGGGCGGACCTCTCCTACGAGCAGTACTTC. It specifies CASTPGADLSYEQYF. V gene TRBV11-2 combines with J gene TRBJ2-7; maybe TRBD1 (6 bases). V shed 7 bases and J shed 0 bases, with 16 bases lying between them. This CDR3 is built from 15 residues. Germline CDR1 reads SGHAT; CDR2 reads FQNNGV.

This clone was seen a few times. The rearrangement uses TRBV7-2 and TRBJ2-1; 8 nucleotides match TRBD2. The CDR3 covers 14 residues. The J segment lost 8 bases and the V segment lost 1 base, leaving 4 bases of the junction unmatched. The germline gives CDR1 SGHTA, CDR2 FQGNSA. CDR3 sequence (DNA): TGTGCCAGCAGCTTAGAAGCGGGGGACTATGAGCAGTTCTTC. Protein product: CASSLEAGDYEQFF.

This clone was observed once. V is TRBV14 and J is TRBJ2-2; D unclear. CDR3 length: 15 amino acids. The germline V gene has CDR1 SGHDN and CDR2 FVKESK. Trimming removed 0 bases from V and 4 bases from J, with 9 bases in between. The CDR3 loop reads CASSQDIGATGELFF. CDR3 sequence (DNA): TGTGCCAGCAGCCAAGATATAGGCGCCACCGGGGAGCTGTTTTTT.

The chain couples TRBV5-6 to TRBJ2-1, with TRBD1 as a possible D gene (6 bases). Germline loops: CDR1 SGHDT, CDR2 YYEEEE. Trimming took 0 bases from V and 6 from J, leaving 19 bases between them. This CDR3 spans 17 amino acids. CDR3 residues: CASSLGWSQGIVNEQFF. Here the CDR3 DNA reads TGTGCCAGCAGCTTGGGTTGGAGTCAGGGGATTGTCAATGAGCAGTTCTTC.

In this sample, this clone turned up a few times. The rearrangement links TRBV29-1 to TRBJ1-2; D unclear. Trimming left V 4 bases short and J 8 bases short, with 20 bases between. This CDR3 spans 14 amino acids. The germline V gene encodes CDR1 SQVTM and CDR2 ANQGSEA. The CDR3 protein is CSVARGNGVVGYTF. The CDR3 coding sequence is TGCAGCGTTGCTCGAGGCAATGGTGTGGTGGGCTACACCTTC.

This clone was seen more than once but under ten times. V usage is TRBV9 and J usage is TRBJ2-6, with a weak D call TRBD1 (5 bases). The CDR3 contains 16 residues. The germline V gene encodes CDR1 SGDLS and CDR2 YYNGEE. V shed 2 bases and J shed 0 bases, with 9 bases lying between them. In DNA, the CDR3 is TGTGCCAGCAGCGTGGGTGACAGCTCTGGGGCCAACGTCCTGACTTTC. This encodes CASSVGDSSGANVLTF.

The sample holds a few counts of this clone. The chain employs TRBV7-8 and TRBJ2-1, with D tentatively TRBD1 (6 bases). The length of the CDR3 is 16 residues. Per germline, CDR1 SGHVS and CDR2 FQNEAQ. Trimming pared 5 bases from V and 0 bases from J, leaving 14 bases between. The chain's CDR3 is CASSPIQGRSYNEQFF. The DNA of the CDR3 is TGTGCCAGCAGCCCGATACAGGGCCGCTCCTACAATGAGCAGTTCTTC.

Concerning this clone itself: Different DNA sequences within this sample yield the same CDR3. The chain is built from TRBV5-5 and TRBJ1-1; D is unclear. The CDR3 has 14 amino acids. Germline V gene sequence: CDR1 SGHKS, CDR2 YYEKEE (reference sequence). The V end was cut by 0 bases, the J end by 1 base, with 7 bases between. The CDR3 is CASSLEGWNTEAFF. CDR3 bases: TGTGCCAGCAGCTTGGAGGGTTGGAACACTGAAGCTTTCTTT. The complete variable domain, with remaining parts taken from reference TRBV5-5 and TRBJ1-1, reads DAGVTQSPTHLIKTRGQQVTLRCSPISGHKSVSWYQQVLGQGPQFIFQYYEKEERGRGNFPDRFSARQFPNYSSELNVNALLLGDSALYLCASSLEGWNTEAFFGQGTRLTVV.

This clone was seen repeatedly, ten times or more. This sequence joins TRBV7-8 and TRBJ2-1; the D gene is possibly TRBD2 (6 bases). Looked up from germline, CDR1 is SGHVS and CDR2 is FQNEAQ. V dropped 7 bases and J dropped 6 bases, with 16 bases sitting between them. This CDR3 has 14 amino acids. For the CDR3, the DNA is TGTGCCAGCACCGCGGCGGGGACCTCCAATGAGCAGTTCTTC. It is translated as CASTAAGTSNEQFF.

The table lists this clone with many counts. The chain recombines TRBV23-1 with TRBJ2-3; D remains unclear. TRBV23-1 is placed among ORFs of uncertain function. V dropped 0 bases and J dropped 0 bases, with 1 base sitting between them. The CDR3 has 13 residues. The CDR3 sequence: CASSQSSTDTQYF. CDR3 in DNA: TGCGCCAGCAGTCAATCGAGCACAGATACGCAGTATTTT.

The gene calls are TRBV5-1 and TRBJ2-2; a possible D gene is TRBD1 (5 bases). This CDR3 spans 14 amino acids. Germline-derived CDR1 and CDR2 are SGHRS and YFSETQ. V shed 5 bases and J shed 0 bases, with 8 bases lying between them. CDR3: CASRQDPNTGELFF. The CDR3 DNA follows: TGCGCCAGCAGACAGGATCCGAACACCGGGGAGCTGTTTTTT.

This clone turned up a few times. The chain recombines TRBV10-3 with TRBJ1-6; D uncertain. In germline, CDR1 is ENHRY, CDR2 SYGVKD. The V end was cut by 3 bases, the J end by 7 bases, with 4 bases between. This CDR3 contains 12 residues. CDR3 sequence (DNA): TGTGCCATCAGTGAAGGGAATTCACCCCTCCACTTT. Its translation is CAISEGNSPLHF.

This clone has a count of ten or more. The genes are TRBV4-3 and TRBJ2-1, with 11 bases fitting TRBD2. J lost 4 bases, V lost 0 bases, and 5 bases had no gene match. Looked up from germline, CDR1 is LGHNA and CDR2 is YSLEER. The CDR3 has 17 amino acids. The CDR3 is CASSQDPGLAAYNEQFF. As DNA, the CDR3 is TGCGCCAGCAGCCAAGATCCGGGACTAGCGGCTTACAATGAGCAGTTCTTC.

This clone was recorded a few times. This chain connects TRBV7-2 to TRBJ1-2; TRBD1 aligns across 9 bases. V shed 5 bases, J shed 3 bases, and the junction held 7 bases outside the gene matches. Germline V gene data show CDR1 as SGHTA and CDR2 as FQGNSA. The CDR3 sequence is 15 residues long. This CDR3 is CASSRPGQGDYGYTF. The CDR3 bases are TGTGCCAGCAGCCGGCCGGGACAGGGAGACTATGGCTACACCTTC.

In this sample, this clone turned up a few times. The chain links TRBV4-3 to TRBJ2-3, with D possibly TRBD2 on 5 matching bases. The CDR3 length is 16 residues. V shed 0 bases and J shed 1 base, with 11 bases lying between them. Germline-derived CDR1 and CDR2 are LGHNA and YSLEER. In nucleotides, the CDR3 is TGCGCCAGCAGCCAAGATTTCGGGGTCGGCACAGATACGCAGTATTTT. Translation: CASSQDFGVGTDTQYF.

This clone has a handful of counts. The sample contains more than one DNA sequence encoding this CDR3. The V gene is TRBV29-1, the J gene TRBJ1-4; D is perhaps TRBD1 (5 bases). The CDR3 contains 13 residues. The V and J ends lost 4 bases and 0 bases respectively, with 6 bases between them. In germline, CDR1 is SQVTM, CDR2 ANQGSEA. Here the CDR3 DNA reads TGCAGCGTTGGAGGGGCAACTAATGAAAAACTGTTTTTT. Encoded protein: CSVGGATNEKLFF.

This clone has a handful of counts. The J gene is TRBJ2-5, the V gene TRBV15, with D perhaps matching TRBD1 or TRBD2 (5 bases each). This CDR3 contains 14 residues. The germline gives CDR1 LNHNV, CDR2 YYDKDF (reference sequence). Trimming shortened V by 1 base and J by 4 bases, and 10 bases separated the two germline ends. In DNA, the CDR3 is TGTGCCACCAGCAGAGGGGGGTTTGGAGAGACCCAGTACTTC. It codes for CATSRGGFGETQYF.

J is TRBJ1-3 and V is TRBV15, with TRBD1 as a possible D gene (5 bases). Per germline, CDR1 LNHNV and CDR2 YYDKDF (reference sequence). The germline V and J ends were trimmed by 11 bases and 4 bases, with 15 bases remaining between them. This CDR3 is 13 amino acids long. CDR3 nucleotides: TGTGCCCCGGACCGGGACGTAGGAAACACCATATATTTT. Translating gives CAPDRDVGNTIYF.

In this sample, this clone turned up a few times. V is TRBV5-1 and J is TRBJ1-4; D is unclear. V shed 4 bases and J shed 3 bases, with 10 bases lying between them. The CDR3 is made up of 14 amino acids. Germline lookup yields CDR1 SGHRS and CDR2 YFSETQ. The CDR3 coding sequence is TGCGCCAGCAGCCCGCGGGTGGCTAATGAAAAACTGTTTTTT. Amino acid sequence: CASSPRVANEKLFF.

This clone appeared a few times. The chain recombines TRBV9 with TRBJ2-1, with 12 positions matching TRBD2. The CDR3 consists of 17 residues. V trimming: 0 bases; J trimming: 4 bases; junction bases outside the gene matches: 5. Germline values: CDR1 SGDLS, CDR2 YYNGEE. The CDR3 coding sequence is TGTGCCAGCAGCGTAGAGCTAGCGGGGGGGATATACAATGAGCAGTTCTTC. It yields the protein CASSVELAGGIYNEQFF.